The 25 T cell receptor beta chains below come from one sample, sequenced in a study of shared clonotypes between healthy human individuals. Generated by immunoSEQ multiplex PCR, the TCRdb table keeps only in-frame clones and is missing some. The sample lists 2 million to 2.5 million clones, 93% occurring once. Sequencing used naive CD4+ T cells from PBMCs. Sample subset: CD45RA+ positively selected. The receptors were sampled from a man aged 18 to 35 in good health. Some clones in this sample may be carry-over from other donors' samples.

This CDR3 is CASSPQGQGREQYF. The CDR3 DNA reads TGTGCCAGCTCACCACAGGGCCAGGGGCGCGAGCAGTACTTC. This chain uses TRBV18 with TRBJ2-7; TRBD1 is a possible D gene (6 bases). V was pared by 1 base and J by 6 bases, with 13 bases between. Germline lookup yields CDR1 KGHSH and CDR2 LQKENI. The CDR3 has 14 amino acids.

The J gene is TRBJ1-2, the V gene TRBV7-2; TRBD1 might be the D (5 bases). The CDR3 is 15 residues long. Germline V lookup: CDR1 SGHTA, CDR2 FQGNSA. V shed 1 base and J shed 4 bases, with 13 bases lying between them. As DNA, the CDR3 is TGTGCCAGCAGCTTAGTGGACACGCCACTCTATGGCTACACCTTC. It is translated as CASSLVDTPLYGYTF.

This chain joins TRBV9 and TRBJ2-1; 10 nucleotides agree with TRBD2. Germline V CDR1 and CDR2: SGDLS, YYNGEE. This CDR3 spans 16 amino acids. J gave up 6 bases and V 4 bases, and 10 bases lay outside the gene matches. In DNA form, the CDR3 reads TGTGCCAGCAGCCCCCAGCGAATAGCGGGAGGCAATGAGCAGTTCTTC. Translation gives CASSPQRIAGGNEQFF.

This clone was counted a single time. CDR3: CASSLDIAKNIQYF. The CDR3 region has the DNA TGTGCCAGCAGCTTAGATATAGCCAAAAACATTCAGTACTTC. The V gene is TRBV7-2, the J gene TRBJ2-4; no definite D call. Trimming cost V 1 base and J 0 bases, with 4 bases left between them. From germline, CDR1 is SGHTA and CDR2 FQGNSA. The CDR3 is made up of 14 amino acids.

V usage is TRBV5-1 and J usage is TRBJ2-5, with 10 positions matching TRBD1. Near its end, the DNA agrees better with TRBJ2-7, so the J call may be wrong. This CDR3 region has 15 residues. CDR1 SGHRS and CDR2 YFSETQ come from the germline V gene. This CDR3 reads CASHGGQGLLYEQYF. The CDR3 DNA reads as TGCGCCAGCCACGGGGGACAGGGGCTCTTGTACGAGCAGTACTTC.

This rearrangement joins TRBV11-2 to TRBJ2-1, with 7 bases matching TRBD2. The J segment lost 3 bases and the V segment lost 6 bases, leaving 17 bases of the junction unmatched. Germline values: CDR1 SGHAT, CDR2 FQNNGV. The length of the CDR3 is 18 residues. This CDR3 is CASRRGGRSVYSYNEQFF. CDR3 bases: TGTGCCAGCAGGCGGGGAGGGCGGTCGGTCTATAGCTACAATGAGCAGTTCTTC.

This clone was seen only once. V gene TRBV5-1 combines with J gene TRBJ2-5; TRBD2 agrees at 7 bases. CDR3 length: 14 amino acids. With 4 bases clipped from V and 5 bases from J, the junction kept 8 bases outside the gene matches. Germline V gene lookup returns CDR1 SGHRS and CDR2 YFSETQ. CDR3 sequence (DNA): TGCGCCAGCAGCGCCCTACTAGCGACCGAGACCCAGTACTTC. Protein: CASSALLATETQYF.

The chain is built from TRBV18 and TRBJ2-1; D is perhaps TRBD2 (6 bases). The CDR3 has 15 residues. Trimming pared 6 bases from V and 3 bases from J, leaving 15 bases between. Germline assignment: CDR1 KGHSH and CDR2 LQKENI. CDR3 region: CASSLSGGLYNEQFF. CDR3 sequence (DNA): TGTGCCAGCTCCCTTAGCGGAGGGCTCTACAATGAGCAGTTCTTC.

This clone was found once. The chain couples TRBV10-2 to TRBJ2-7; the D gene is possibly TRBD2 (6 bases). Trimming left V 3 bases short and J 1 base short, with 13 bases between. The CDR3 totals 15 residues. Per the germline V gene, CDR1 is WSHSY and CDR2 is SAAADI. CDR3 nucleotides: TGCGCCAGCAGTGAAGAGCGGGTAAGGTCCTACGAGCAGTACTTC. Translated, it gives CASSEERVRSYEQYF.

The V call is TRBV4-1, the J call TRBJ1-2; 7 bases are shared with TRBD1. CDR3 length: 16 residues. J gave up 2 bases and V 2 bases, and 8 bases lay outside the gene matches. Germline CDR1 reads MGHRA; CDR2 reads YSYEKL. CDR3 sequence (DNA): TGCGCCAGCAGCCAAAGGGATAGAGGGGGCAACTATGGCTACACCTTC. Amino acid sequence: CASSQRDRGGNYGYTF.

CDR3 sequence reads: CASSLSGSLSDTQYF. CDR3 sequence (DNA): TGCGCCAGCAGCCTGAGCGGGAGCCTTTCCGATACGCAGTATTTT. This chain links TRBV5-1 with TRBJ2-3; TRBD2 matches 8 bases. The V gene end was trimmed by 4 bases and the J gene end by 6 bases; junction bases not matched to a gene: 10. This CDR3 region has 15 residues. Germline V gene sequence: CDR1 SGHRS, CDR2 YFSETQ. The full variable domain, rest sourced from reference TRBV5-1 and TRBJ2-3, is KAGVTQTPRYLIKTRGQQVTLSCSPISGHRSVSWYQQTPGQGLQFLFEYFSETQRNKGNFPGRFSGRQFSNSRSEMNVSTLELGDSALYLCASSLSGSLSDTQYFGPGTRLTVL.

This chain links TRBV11-2 with TRBJ2-7; D uncertain. V was clipped by 7 bases and J by 0 bases, with 4 bases between them. Germline values: CDR1 SGHAT, CDR2 FQNNGV. This CDR3 spans 11 amino acids. Here the CDR3 DNA reads TGTGCCAGCACCCACTCCTACGAGCAGTACTTC. Residues: CASTHSYEQYF.

This clone has a single count. The rearrangement joins TRBV27 to TRBJ1-5; tentative D call: TRBD1 (5 bases). Germline CDR1 MNHEY, CDR2 SMNVEV (reference sequence). V lost 8 bases to trimming and J lost 2 bases, with 22 bases between them. This CDR3 has 17 amino acids. CDR3 amino acids: CASAPVGPGIGNQPQHF. DNA of the CDR3: TGTGCCAGCGCGCCAGTGGGACCGGGGATCGGCAATCAGCCCCAGCATTTT.

The gene calls are TRBV25-1 and TRBJ2-7, with D tentatively TRBD1 (6 bases). With 5 bases removed from V and 1 base from J, the gap between germline ends came to 9 bases. CDR1 is MGHDK, CDR2 SYGVNS, per germline. The CDR3 is made up of 13 amino acids. CDR3 protein: CASSLQGSYEQYF. The DNA for the CDR3 is TGTGCCAGCAGTCTACAGGGTTCCTACGAGCAGTACTTC.

This sequence joins TRBV6-5 and TRBJ2-3; D not certain. The CDR3 sequence is 13 residues long. Germline V gives CDR1 MNHEY, CDR2 SVGAGI. V gave up 4 bases and J gave up 2 bases, with 7 bases separating them. CDR3 amino acids: CASSSPSTDTQYF. Here the CDR3 DNA reads TGTGCCAGCAGTTCCCCCTCCACAGATACGCAGTATTTT.

The chain has TRBV7-2 and TRBJ2-2, with D possibly TRBD2 on 6 matching bases. The CDR3 contains 17 residues. Trimming pared 4 bases from V and 9 bases from J, leaving 24 bases between. Per germline, CDR1 SGHTA and CDR2 FQGNSA. CDR3: CASSSYRLGRFGRELFF. CDR3 nucleotides: TGTGCCAGCAGCTCCTATCGACTAGGACGGTTTGGAAGGGAGCTGTTTTTT.

With regard to this clone: Other DNA sequences in the sample encode the same CDR3. The chain combines TRBV28 with TRBJ1-2; perhaps TRBD1 as D (5 bases). The CDR3 covers 14 residues. Trimming removed 3 bases from V and 1 base from J, with 9 bases in between. Germline values: CDR1 MDHEN, CDR2 SYDVKM. The DNA for the CDR3 is TGTGCCAGCAGTTTGAGACAGATTAACTATGGCTACACCTTC. This sequence encodes CASSLRQINYGYTF.

In the case of this clone: The same CDR3 is also encoded by other DNA sequences in this sample. Here the CDR3 DNA reads TGTGCCATCAGCGCGGGTGTCACAGATACGCAGTATTTT. Residues: CAISAGVTDTQYF. The chain recombines TRBV10-3 with TRBJ2-3; perhaps TRBD2 as D (5 bases). This CDR3 spans 13 amino acids. V dropped 6 bases and J dropped 2 bases, with 9 bases sitting between them. Germline V lookup: CDR1 ENHRY, CDR2 SYGVKD.

The V gene is TRBV7-2, the J gene TRBJ2-1, with D unclear. This CDR3 has 12 residues. V lost 5 bases and J lost 7, with 9 bases in between. Germline-derived CDR1 and CDR2 are SGHTA and FQGNSA. The CDR3 is CASSTYGNEQFF. In DNA form, the CDR3 reads TGTGCCAGCAGCACCTATGGGAATGAGCAGTTCTTC.

The chain combines TRBV28 with TRBJ2-7; D remains ambiguous. The CDR3 is 13 residues long. CDR1 and CDR2 (germline): MDHEN, SYDVKM. Trimming removed 5 bases from V and 3 bases from J, with 11 bases in between. The CDR3 nucleotides read TGTGCCAGCAGTCCTGACACGAACTACGAGCAGTACTTC. Translation: CASSPDTNYEQYF.

The rearrangement links TRBV9 to TRBJ1-5; 7 bases match TRBD1. After removal of 4 bases from V and 6 bases from J, the junction contained 4 bases not matched to a gene. Germline CDR1 SGDLS, CDR2 YYNGEE. This CDR3 comprises 13 residues. The CDR3 DNA sequence: TGTGCCAGCAGCCGACAGGGTACTCAGCCCCAGCATTTT. It yields the protein CASSRQGTQPQHF. The whole variable domain, remainder taken from reference TRBV9 and TRBJ1-5, is DSGVTQTPKHLITATGQRVTLRCSPRSGDLSVYWYQQSLDQGLQFLIQYYNGEERAKGNILERFSAQQFPDLHSELNLSSLELGDSALYFCASSRQGTQPQHFGDGTRLSIL.

This chain uses TRBV11-3 with TRBJ2-1, with TRBD2 matching 10 bases. CDR3 length: 18 residues. The J segment lost 0 bases and the V segment lost 1 base, leaving 6 bases of the junction unmatched. Germline V lookup: CDR1 SGHNT, CDR2 YENEEA. Here the CDR3 reads CASSLASGGDSSYNEQFF. Here the CDR3 DNA reads TGTGCCAGCAGCTTAGCTAGCGGGGGCGATAGCTCCTACAATGAGCAGTTCTTC. The variable domain in full, with the rest retrieved from reference TRBV11-3 and TRBJ2-1, is EAGVVQSPRYKIIEKKQPVAFWCNPISGHNTLYWYLQNLGQGPELLIRYENEEAVDDSQLPKDRFSAERLKGVDSTLKIQPAELGDSAVYLCASSLASGGDSSYNEQFFGPGTRLTVL.

The table lists this clone with a count of one. The chain is built from TRBV2 and TRBJ2-3; 9 positions agree with TRBD1. The CDR3 sequence is 13 residues long. The V and J ends lost 10 bases and 2 bases, in that order; junction bases with no gene match: 4. CDR1 and CDR2 (germline): SNHLY, FYNNEI. The CDR3 is CATHRGPTDTQYF. DNA of the CDR3: TGTGCCACTCACAGGGGGCCCACAGATACGCAGTATTTT.

The gene calls are TRBV7-8 and TRBJ1-5; 9 bases fit TRBD1. Germline values: CDR1 SGHVS, CDR2 FQNEAQ. V lost 5 bases and J lost 5; bases outside the gene matches: 7. The CDR3 is made up of 15 amino acids. The CDR3 loop is CASSLFTGGYQPQHF. The CDR3 nucleotides read TGTGCCAGCAGCCTATTCACAGGGGGCTATCAGCCCCAGCATTTT.

The chain employs TRBV5-4 and TRBJ2-6; unclear D gene. The CDR3 has 16 amino acids. Germline V lookup: CDR1 SGHNT, CDR2 YYREEE (reference sequence). The ends were cut back, 4 bases at V and 0 bases at J, with 11 bases in the middle. DNA of the CDR3: TGTGCCAGCAGCCAACCCCCGCTCTCTGGGGCCAACGTCCTGACTTTC. Amino acid sequence: CASSQPPLSGANVLTF.